This T cell receptor beta chain emerged from a study of blood T cell repertoires in COVID-19. Whole-study context: Donors in the United States, Italy and Spain gave samples during acute or convalescent COVID-19. PBMCs, B-cell-depleted T cells, or T cells provided the cDNA or gDNA that made up the material.

There are 13 residues in the CDR3. How the authors handled the data: Amplifying reference gene primers gave estimates of nucleated cell counts. The protocol was immunoSEQ multiplex PCR, while the TCRdb copy is restricted to in-frame clones and leaves out a portion. V and J calls and clone size are those listed in that table; D and trimming were worked out from the DNA. Of roughly 170,000 clones in the sample, approximately 84% were seen once. The sample consisted of peripheral blood. This chain joins TRBV12-1 and TRBJ1-2; TRBD1 reflects the table's D call only, with no check against the DNA. TRBV12-1 is classified as a pseudogene. This receptor was taken from a human donor in a cohort sampled during active COVID-19. Here the CDR3 reads CASTGDRNYGYTF. The CDR3 nucleotides read TGTGCCAGCACCGGAGACAGGAACTATGGCTACACCTTC.